These 16 T cell receptor beta chains came from one sample sequenced in a study of PD-1 blockade in mismatch repair-deficient tumors. Method: immunoSEQ multiplex PCR; TCRdb's copy keeps in-frame clones and lacks some. Found here are 76,000 or so clones, around 80% of them singletons; the top ten hold less than 6.5%. Here the sequenced sample was peripheral blood, taken 44 weeks after starting pembrolizumab. The receptors originated from an adult with mismatch repair-deficient cancer.

The rearrangement uses TRBV29-1 and TRBJ2-1, with 8 bases fitting TRBD2. Germline CDR1 reads SQVTM; CDR2 reads ANQGSEA. The junction had 8 bases not matched to a gene; V was cut back by 4 bases and J by 6 bases. The CDR3 is made up of 14 amino acids. The CDR3 DNA sequence: TGCAGCGTTGCAAGCGGGAGTATAACCAATGAGCAGTTCTTC. Its translation is CSVASGSITNEQFF.

This clone turned up a few times. This rearrangement joins TRBV11-2 to TRBJ2-1; D is perhaps TRBD2 (6 bases). This CDR3 has 14 residues. Germline values: CDR1 SGHAT, CDR2 FQNNGV. The V end was cut by 3 bases, the J end by 10 bases, with 16 bases between. The CDR3 region is CASSLGGGTMEQFF. For the CDR3, the DNA is TGTGCCAGCAGCTTGGGGGGAGGTACAATGGAGCAGTTCTTC.

In DNA, the CDR3 is TGTGCCAGCAGCCCTTCCAAGGGGGTAAGCAATGAGCAGTTCTTC. It codes for CASSPSKGVSNEQFF. The chain joins TRBV6-5 to TRBJ2-1; tentative D call: TRBD1 (6 bases). V was cut by 6 bases and J by 6 bases, with 18 bases left in between. The CDR3 length is 15 residues. Per germline, CDR1 MNHEY and CDR2 SVGAGI.

The chain has TRBV19 and TRBJ1-2; 10 bases fit TRBD1. The germline gives CDR1 LNHDA, CDR2 SQIVND (reference sequence). The CDR3 is 17 amino acids. Trimming cost V 1 base and J 5 bases; bases outside gene matches: 10. The CDR3 DNA is TGTGCCAGTAGTATAGCAGCCGGGACAGGGGCCTCTTATGGCTACACCTTC. Amino acids: CASSIAAGTGASYGYTF.

V and J are TRBV11-3 and TRBJ2-1, with D possibly matching TRBD1 (5 bases). Per germline, CDR1 SGHNT and CDR2 YENEEA. V was cut by 5 bases and J by 10 bases, with 18 bases left in between. The length of the CDR3 is 14 residues. DNA of the CDR3: TGTGCCAGCAGCCAACAGGACCCAACTGGGGAGCAGTTCTTC. Translating gives CASSQQDPTGEQFF.

This clone occurred a few times. This rearrangement joins TRBV2 to TRBJ1-3, with D perhaps TRBD1 (5 bases). With 7 bases removed from V and 3 bases from J, the gap between germline ends came to 10 bases. The CDR3 has 13 amino acids. The germline V gene encodes CDR1 SNHLY and CDR2 FYNNEI. The CDR3 sequence is CASTGTVGNTIYF. CDR3 DNA: TGTGCCAGCACTGGGACGGTTGGAAACACCATATATTTT. The full variable domain, in which reference TRBV2 and TRBJ1-3 provide the parts outside the CDR3, is EPEVTQTPSHQVTQMGQEVILRCVPISNHLYFYWYRQILGQKVEFLVSFYNNEISEKSEIFDDQFSVERPDGSNFTLKIRSTKLEDSAMYFCASTGTVGNTIYFGEGSWLTVV.

The genes are TRBV2 and TRBJ2-1; 7 bases match TRBD2. After removal of 4 bases from V and 5 bases from J, the junction contained 11 bases not matched to a gene. CDR3 length equals 16 residues. The germline V gene has CDR1 SNHLY and CDR2 FYNNEI. DNA of the CDR3: TGTGCCAGCAGTGTGCGCTACCGGGACTACAACAATGAGCAGTTCTTC. As protein: CASSVRYRDYNNEQFF.

The V and J genes are TRBV19 and TRBJ2-7, with 9 nucleotides matching TRBD2. J lost 6 bases, V lost 6 bases, and 12 bases had no gene match. This CDR3 is built from 15 residues. Per the germline V gene, CDR1 is LNHDA and CDR2 is SQIVND (reference sequence). The CDR3 coding sequence is TGTGCCAGTAGCAACCCTTCCGGGACTAGCTCCGAGCAGTACTTC. Its translation is CASSNPSGTSSEQYF.

CDR3 DNA sequence: TGTGCCAGCAGCCAGGACAGGGGTGAGACCCAGTACTTC. It yields the protein CASSQDRGETQYF. The V and J genes are TRBV5-6 and TRBJ2-5, with TRBD1 matching over 9 bases. This CDR3 comprises 13 residues. After removal of 4 bases from V and 5 bases from J, the junction contained 3 bases not matched to a gene. Germline assignment: CDR1 SGHDT and CDR2 YYEEEE.

V is TRBV5-6 and J is TRBJ2-1; TRBD1 matches at 7 bases. The germline CDR1 and CDR2 sequences are SGHDT and YYEEEE. This CDR3 has 16 amino acids. V trimming: 3 bases; J trimming: 10 bases; junction bases outside the gene matches: 16. The CDR3 DNA is TGTGCCAGCAGCTCTAGTAGGGGGCTGAGAGGAACCGAGCAGTTCTTC. Protein sequence: CASSSSRGLRGTEQFF.

This chain's CDR3 is CASTDRRSNQPQHF. The CDR3 nucleotides are TGTGCCAGCACCGACAGGAGGAGCAATCAGCCCCAGCATTTT. V is TRBV19 and J is TRBJ1-5; D possibly corresponds to TRBD1 (6 bases). Germline V CDR1 and CDR2: LNHDA, SQIVND (reference sequence). Trimming removed 9 bases at V and 1 base at J, with 13 bases between. This CDR3 has 14 residues.

This clone has just one count. The gene calls are TRBV5-4 and TRBJ2-2; 7 bases line up with TRBD2. The V and J ends lost 1 base and 2 bases, in that order; junction bases with no gene match: 5. In germline, CDR1 is SGHNT, CDR2 YYREEE (reference sequence). This CDR3 has 16 residues. The CDR3 sequence is CASSLPGTINTGELFF. DNA for the CDR3: TGTGCCAGCAGCTTGCCCGGGACTATAAACACCGGGGAGCTGTTTTTT. The variable domain in full, with the rest retrieved from reference TRBV5-4 and TRBJ2-2, is ETGVTQSPTHLIKTRGQQVTLRCSSQSGHNTVSWYQQALGQGPQFIFQYYREEENGRGNFPPRFSGLQFPNYSSELNVNALELDDSALYLCASSLPGTINTGELFFGEGSRLTVL.

This clone was counted only a few times. The CDR3 region is CASSLMIGAEAFF. CDR3 nucleotide sequence: TGTGCCAGCAGCCTAATGATCGGGGCTGAAGCTTTCTTT. V usage is TRBV5-6 and J usage is TRBJ1-1; no definite D call. Deletions cut 4 bases from V and 6 bases from J, with 13 bases between. Germline V CDR1 and CDR2: SGHDT, YYEEEE. The CDR3 runs 13 residues.

This chain joins TRBV10-2 and TRBJ1-3; 11 bases are shared with TRBD1. CDR1 is WSHSY and CDR2 is SAAADI in the germline V gene. The CDR3 is 15 residues long. V trimming: 4 bases; J trimming: 4 bases; junction bases outside the gene matches: 3. The CDR3 DNA reads TGCGCCAGCAGTGCGGACAGGGGGCAAGGAAACACCATATATTTT. Residues: CASSADRGQGNTIYF.

This clone has a single count. This chain links TRBV7-9 with TRBJ1-1; 11 bases map to TRBD1. Germline V gene data show CDR1 as SEHNR and CDR2 as FQNEAQ (reference sequence). Trimming at V came to 5 bases and at J to 4 bases, leaving 6 bases not matched to a gene. The CDR3 extends over 15 amino acids. Written as DNA, the CDR3 is TGTGCCAGCAGCCCCTCCGGGACAGGGGGCACTGAAGCTTTCTTT. It specifies CASSPSGTGGTEAFF.

The chain links TRBV7-2 to TRBJ2-3, with a tentative D call TRBD2 (5 bases). Between the trimmed V and J ends, which lost 5 bases and 2 bases, there was a span of 11 bases. The CDR3 loop spans 14 amino acids. Germline lookup yields CDR1 SGHTA and CDR2 FQGNSA. The CDR3 is CASSLTRVTDTQYF. The CDR3 DNA follows: TGTGCCAGCAGCCTTACTAGAGTCACAGATACGCAGTATTTT. Complete variable domain (other parts from reference TRBV7-2 and TRBJ2-3): GAGVSQSPSNKVTEKGKDVELRCDPISGHTALYWYRQSLGQGLEFLIYFQGNSAPDKSGLPSDRFSAERTGGSVSTLTIQRTQQEDSAVYLCASSLTRVTDTQYFGPGTRLTVL.